The rows below give T cell receptor beta chains drawn from one sample of a study of T-cell memory formation after mild COVID-19. TCRdb called the 5' RACE reads again in MiXCR, with one record for every CDR3 protein. The table records 500,000 to 550,000 distinct CDR3 sequences, roughly 20% of them present only once. The sequencing input was PBMCs or a T cell subset sorted from them (not recorded which). The source is an adult woman who had mild COVID-19 (a few samples of this study predate the infection). Cell type and time point are not known. Both conserved end residues are part of each CDR3. The D gene is left open where the match is weak. Clone size, where shown, is once, few, many, or a class for clones that have expanded.

V	J	D	size	length	CDR3	DNA
TRBV24-1	TRBJ2-5	TRBD2	-	15	CATSTSQGGQETQYF	TGTGCCACCAGTACTTCTCAGGGAGGGCAAGAGACCCAGTACTTC
TRBV12-3/TRBV12-4	TRBJ2-5	TRBD2	-	16	CASSSRDHREEETQYF	TGTGCCAGCAGTAGTCGGGATCATCGGGAGGAAGAGACCCAGTACTTC
TRBV27	TRBJ2-7	-	few	15	CASSLSPPLAYEQYF	TGTGCCAGCAGTTTAAGCCCCCCCTTGGCGTACGAGCAGTACTTC
TRBV7-9	TRBJ2-7	-	-	12	CASSPPRGEQYF	TGTGCCAGCAGCCCCCCCAGGGGTGAGCAGTACTTC
TRBV5-1	TRBJ1-1	TRBD1	-	14	CASRRTGGVTEAFF	TGCGCCAGCAGGCGGACAGGGGGGGTTACTGAAGCTTTCTTT
TRBV19	TRBJ2-7	TRBD1	-	17	CASSINPFAGGSHEQYF	TGTGCCAGTAGTATTAATCCTTTCGCAGGGGGCTCTCACGAGCAGTACTTC
TRBV28	TRBJ2-3	-	few	13	CASSYAGADTQYF	TGTGCCAGCAGTTACGCCGGGGCAGATACGCAGTATTTT
TRBV20-1	TRBJ2-1	TRBD2	-	20	CSARVTSGRASSLTYNEQFF	TGCAGTGCTAGAGTGACTAGCGGGAGGGCCAGTTCATTGACCTACAATGAGCAGTTCTTC
TRBV5-1	TRBJ2-1	TRBD2	-	15	CASSFGGRARDEQFF	TGCGCCAGCAGCTTTGGCGGGAGGGCCAGAGATGAGCAGTTCTTC
TRBV6-1	TRBJ2-6	-	once	15	CASRDTGSGANVLTF	TGTGCCAGCCGGGACACCGGCTCTGGGGCCAACGTCCTGACTTTC
TRBV20-1	TRBJ1-2	-	few	12	CSAQTGGNVIPF	TGCAGTGCACAGACGGGGGGGAATGTCATTCCGTTC
TRBV4-3	TRBJ2-7	TRBD2	few	16	CASSQERTSGHREQYF	TGCGCCAGCAGCCAAGAAAGGACTAGCGGACACCGCGAGCAGTACTTC
TRBV20-1	TRBJ2-5	-	few	11	CSAKLLETQYF	TGCAGTGCTAAACTATTAGAGACCCAGTACTTC
TRBV4-3	TRBJ2-3	-	-	14	CASSQVTGVDTQYF	TGCGCCAGCAGCCAAGTAACGGGAGTGGATACGCAGTATTTT
TRBV5-4	TRBJ2-7	TRBD1	-	15	CASSPGQGRSYEQYF	TGTGCCAGCAGTCCAGGACAGGGGCGTTCCTACGAGCAGTACTTC
TRBV12-3/TRBV12-4	TRBJ2-1	TRBD2	many	15	CASIPWGGSYNEQFF	TGTGCCAGCATCCCCTGGGGGGGATCCTACAATGAGCAGTTCTTC
TRBV3-1	TRBJ2-7	-	few	17	CASSQDSIWGVGYEQYF	TGTGCCAGCAGCCAAGATTCAATTTGGGGGGTTGGCTACGAGCAGTACTTC
TRBV25-1	TRBJ1-2	TRBD1	-	14	CASSVTGVDYGYTF	TGTGCCAGCAGTGTGACAGGGGTAGACTATGGCTACACCTTC
TRBV24-1	TRBJ2-5	TRBD1	-	15	CATSELDRDQETQYF	TGTGCCACCAGTGAACTCGACAGGGACCAAGAGACCCAGTACTTC
TRBV7-9	TRBJ2-3	-	-	17	CASSPSLRVGSTDTQYF	TGTGCCAGCAGCCCATCTTTAAGAGTAGGAAGCACAGATACGCAGTATTTT
TRBV20-1	TRBJ2-2	-	few	13	CSARELTTGELFF	TGCAGTGCTAGAGAACTCACCACCGGGGAGCTGTTTTTT
TRBV6-5	TRBJ2-1	TRBD2	-	19	CASHSGLAGGRNSYNEQFF	TGTGCCAGCCATTCCGGACTAGCGGGAGGGAGGAACTCCTACAATGAGCAGTTCTTC
TRBV7-9	TRBJ2-1	-	few	14	CASSPIGGLNEQFF	TGTGCCAGCAGCCCCATAGGTGGTTTGAATGAGCAGTTCTTC
TRBV6-5	TRBJ1-1	TRBD1	-	14	CASTLRDRGTEAFF	TGTGCCAGCACCCTCCGGGACAGGGGGACTGAAGCTTTCTTT
TRBV9	TRBJ2-5	-	-	16	CASSAGSTGYQETQYF	TGTGCCAGCAGCGCTGGGAGTACGGGGTACCAAGAGACCCAGTACTTC
TRBV6-6	TRBJ1-5	TRBD1	many	16	CASTVTGEGSNQPQHF	TGTGCCAGCACAGTGACAGGGGAAGGGAGCAATCAGCCCCAGCATTTT
TRBV6-5	TRBJ2-1	-	few	12	CATTTVGDEQFF	TGTGCCACAACTACGGTCGGGGATGAGCAGTTCTTC
TRBV7-3	TRBJ2-1	TRBD1	-	16	CASSRRAGQGGNEQFF	TGTGCCAGCAGCCGCAGAGCGGGACAGGGGGGGAATGAGCAGTTCTTC
TRBV5-1	TRBJ1-5	-	few	13	CASSSEGRQPQHF	TGCGCCAGCAGCTCCGAGGGTCGCCAGCCCCAGCATTTT
TRBV29-1	TRBJ1-2	TRBD1	few	13	CSAKGAESYGYTF	TGCAGCGCTAAGGGGGCAGAGAGCTATGGCTACACCTTC
TRBV5-1	TRBJ2-3	-	few	15	CASSAQEGGTDTQYF	TGCGCCAGCAGCGCCCAAGAGGGGGGCACAGATACGCAGTATTTT
TRBV20-1	TRBJ1-1	TRBD1	-	14	CSARAGGANTEAFF	TGCAGTGCTAGAGCAGGGGGCGCGAACACTGAAGCTTTCTTT
TRBV7-2	TRBJ1-1	-	-	17	CASSSPPAIGLGTEAFF	TGTGCCAGCAGCTCCCCCCCCGCGATAGGGCTGGGCACTGAAGCTTTCTTT
TRBV19	TRBJ1-1	-	-	13	CASSIGRDTEAFF	TGTGCCAGTAGTATTGGAAGGGACACTGAAGCTTTCTTT
TRBV5-1	TRBJ2-1	TRBD2	-	15	CASSLEGTSGHEQFF	TGCGCCAGCAGCTTGGAAGGGACTAGCGGCCATGAGCAGTTCTTC
TRBV6-6	TRBJ1-1	-	-	14	CASSYSRVFPEAFF	TGTGCCAGCAGTTACTCGCGGGTCTTCCCTGAAGCTTTCTTT
TRBV24-1	TRBJ1-5	-	-	16	CATSDLRSGANQPQHF	TGTGCCACCAGTGATTTAAGGTCCGGGGCTAATCAGCCCCAGCATTTT
TRBV6-6	TRBJ2-2	TRBD1	few	17	CASSWSRGRGNTGELFF	TGTGCCAGCAGTTGGTCCAGGGGGCGCGGGAACACCGGGGAGCTGTTTTTT
TRBV11-3	TRBJ2-3	TRBD1	-	15	CASSQGDRSDDTQYF	TGTGCCAGCAGTCAAGGGGACAGGTCAGACGATACGCAGTATTTT
TRBV28	TRBJ1-3	-	many	14	CATSFRGTGNTIYF	TGTGCCACCAGTTTTCGGGGAACTGGAAACACCATATATTTT
TRBV27	TRBJ2-3	-	few	16	CASSLSWLASTDTQYF	TGTGCCAGCAGTTTATCTTGGCTAGCCTCCACAGATACGCAGTATTTT
TRBV9	TRBJ2-1	-	many	14	CASSVAVTRGEQFF	TGTGCCAGCAGCGTAGCGGTTACTAGAGGGGAGCAGTTCTTC
TRBV15	TRBJ2-7	-	-	13	CATSRLQGNEQYF	TGTGCCACCAGCAGACTACAGGGTAACGAGCAGTACTTC
TRBV4-1	TRBJ2-3	TRBD2	-	18	CASSQLPGLASTTDTQYF	TGCGCCAGCAGCCAACTTCCGGGACTAGCATCCACCACAGATACGCAGTATTTT
TRBV12-3/TRBV12-4	TRBJ2-5	-	-	15	CASSLSRTFQETQYF	TGTGCCAGCAGCCTTTCCCGGACCTTTCAAGAGACCCAGTACTTC
TRBV3-1	TRBJ2-1	-	few	16	CASSQVTSSFRGEQFF	TGTGCCAGCAGCCAAGTGACCTCTAGTTTCAGGGGTGAGCAGTTCTTC
TRBV15	TRBJ2-5	-	few	14	CATSNIDREETQYF	TGTGCCACCAGCAATATTGACAGAGAAGAGACCCAGTACTTC
TRBV5-4	TRBJ2-3	-	-	16	CASSLGERPSTDTQYF	TGTGCCAGCAGCTTGGGGGAGCGGCCTAGCACAGATACGCAGTATTTT
TRBV12-3/TRBV12-4	TRBJ1-1	TRBD1	few	18	CASSPGTGGPVMNTEAFF	TGTGCCAGCAGTCCAGGGACAGGGGGCCCTGTTATGAACACTGAAGCTTTCTTT
TRBV18	TRBJ2-5	TRBD2	few	15	CASSPGSGGQETQYF	TGTGCCAGCTCCCCCGGCAGCGGGGGGCAAGAGACCCAGTACTTC
TRBV12-3/TRBV12-4	TRBJ1-3	TRBD1	-	17	CASSHSRDRSSGNTIYF	TGTGCCAGCAGTCACTCCCGGGACAGGAGCTCTGGAAACACCATATATTTT
TRBV6-2/TRBV6-3	TRBJ2-5	-	-	14	CASSYSSLRETQYF	TGTGCCAGCAGTTACTCGTCACTCCGGGAGACCCAGTACTTC
TRBV11-2	TRBJ2-1	-	-	16	CASSLRQAPPRNEQFF	TGTGCCAGCAGCTTAAGACAGGCTCCCCCTCGGAATGAGCAGTTCTTC
TRBV7-6	TRBJ2-2	-	-	14	CASTGYANTGELFF	TGTGCCAGCACCGGGTACGCGAACACCGGGGAGCTGTTTTTT
TRBV7-9	TRBJ2-1	TRBD2	few	15	CASSLAAGGPDEQFF	TGTGCCAGCAGCTTAGCAGCGGGGGGGCCCGATGAGCAGTTCTTC
TRBV20-1	TRBJ2-1	-	few	14	CSAPIVAGFHEQFF	TGCAGTGCCCCTATAGTGGCGGGGTTTCATGAGCAGTTCTTC
TRBV5-1	TRBJ2-1	-	-	15	CASSLIAGEPDEQFF	TGCGCCAGCAGCTTGATCGCAGGGGAGCCCGATGAGCAGTTCTTC
TRBV21-1	TRBJ2-4	-	-	15	CASSKRAGGRNIQYF	TGTGCCAGCAGCAAAAGGGCAGGGGGCAGAAACATTCAGTACTTC
TRBV2	TRBJ2-2	-	-	14	CATRRSSNTGELFF	TGTGCCACCCGACGGAGTTCGAACACCGGGGAGCTGTTTTTT
TRBV12-3/TRBV12-4	TRBJ2-5	-	-	15	CASSLGTGQKGTQYF	TGTGCCAGCAGTTTAGGTACCGGACAGAAGGGGACCCAGTACTTC